Presented here are 30 T cell receptor beta chains from one specimen sequenced in a study of T-cell reconstitution after alpha-beta-depleted transplantation in children. Unique molecular identifiers were used to barcode this TCRbeta library. TCRdb reprocessed the PCR reads with MiXCR, giving one entry per CDR3 protein. The table includes approximately 640,000 distinct CDR3 sequences, 16% detected once. The sequences come from PBMCs from the stem cell graft donor, collected from the stem cell graft. The origin of the receptors is a human donor who donated a stem cell graft to a child with acute myeloid leukemia.

This clonotype was counted between two and nine times. The genes are TRBV18 and TRBJ2-1, with D perhaps assigned TRBD1 or TRBD2 (6 bases each). V lost 2 bases, J lost 7 bases, and 12 bases lay in between. This CDR3 has 14 residues. From germline, CDR1 is KGHSH and CDR2 LQKENI. CDR3 coding DNA: TGTGCCAGCTCACCAAACGGGGGCGGGAATGAGCAGTTCTTC. Protein: CASSPNGGGNEQFF.

In its sample, this clonotype was seen many times. The V and J genes are TRBV20-1 and TRBJ2-5; D is unresolved. Germline CDR1 is DFQATT and CDR2 is SNEGSKA (reference sequence). Between the trimmed V and J ends, which lost 6 bases and 2 bases, there was a span of 10 bases. This CDR3 comprises 12 residues. The DNA for the CDR3 is TGCAGTGCCCTGACTTCGCAAGAGACCCAGTACTTC. As protein: CSALTSQETQYF.

This clonotype was observed many times. The J gene is TRBJ1-1, the V gene TRBV29-1, with D perhaps matching TRBD1 (5 bases). Germline loops: CDR1 SQVTM, CDR2 ANQGSEA. The CDR3 runs 12 residues. Trimming stripped 7 bases from V and 1 base from J, with 10 bases between. CDR3 amino acids: CSGGDGNTEAFF. The CDR3 DNA sequence: TGCAGCGGGGGGGACGGGAACACTGAAGCTTTCTTT.

This clonotype turned up a few times. V and J are TRBV13 and TRBJ2-1, with D possibly matching TRBD2 (5 bases). CDR3 length: 15 residues. CDR1 is PRHDT and CDR2 is FYEKMQ in the germline V gene (reference sequence). V lost 5 bases, J lost 5 bases, and 16 bases lay in between. CDR3 coding DNA: TGTGCCAGCAGCGCAAGGACTCCTGTAAACAATGAGCAGTTCTTC. This gives the protein CASSARTPVNNEQFF.

This clonotype appeared a few times. The chain is built from TRBV11-2 and TRBJ1-1, with D uncertain. Trimming took 3 bases from V and 9 from J, leaving 14 bases between them. Per germline, CDR1 SGHAT and CDR2 FQNNGV. This CDR3 has 13 residues. CDR3 sequence (DNA): TGTGCCAGCAGCTTTATGGATGCCGCGAAAGCTTTCTTT. It yields the protein CASSFMDAAKAFF.

Points on this clonotype: A much larger clonotype is one base distant, so this may be a read error. The V call is TRBV20-1, the J call TRBJ2-1; D gene unclear. Germline assignment: CDR1 DFQATT and CDR2 SNEGSKA (reference sequence). The CDR3 contains 13 residues. V was pared by 4 bases and J by 8 bases, with 15 bases between. CDR3 DNA sequence: TGCAGTGCTATGCAACCGTCAGGCGATGAGCAGTTCTTC. Translating gives CSAMQPSGDEQFF.

The gene calls are TRBV7-2 and TRBJ2-5; 10 bases are shared with TRBD1. CDR1 is SGHTA, CDR2 FQGNSA, per germline. CDR3 length: 16 amino acids. The V segment lost 0 bases and the J segment 0 bases; nucleotides outside the gene matches: 1. CDR3 nucleotide sequence: TGTGCCAGCAGCTTAGCGGGACAGGGGTACCAAGAGACCCAGTACTTC. Its translation is CASSLAGQGYQETQYF.

This clonotype was detected ten times or more. The rearrangement joins TRBV12-3 or TRBV12-4 to TRBJ2-5; 7 positions match TRBD1. The V segment lost 3 bases and the J segment 5 bases; nucleotides outside the gene matches: 6. The CDR3 runs to 14 residues. Here the CDR3 DNA reads TGTGCCAGCAGTTTCTGGGACAGTAGGGAGACCCAGTACTTC. It codes for CASSFWDSRETQYF.

There are many counts of this clonotype. The CDR3 DNA follows: TGCAGCTTTTGGACGGGGGGCGCGGGGACAGATACGCAGTATTTT. This encodes CSFWTGGAGTDTQYF. The J gene is TRBJ2-3, the V gene TRBV29-1; weak D call: TRBD2 (7 bases). Per germline, CDR1 SQVTM and CDR2 ANQGSEA. This CDR3 comprises 15 residues. V was clipped by 8 bases and J by 3 bases, with 21 bases between them.

This clonotype was counted between two and nine times. This chain links TRBV5-1 with TRBJ2-4; TRBD2 is a possible D gene (6 bases). Germline CDR1 is SGHRS and CDR2 is YFSETQ. V was pared by 0 bases and J by 1 base, with 8 bases between. The CDR3 runs to 15 residues. The CDR3 spells CASSLGRGAKNIQYF. CDR3 DNA: TGCGCCAGCAGCTTGGGACGGGGGGCCAAAAACATTCAGTACTTC.

This clonotype was seen ten or more times. The gene calls are TRBV29-1 and TRBJ2-5; 10 bases are a match to TRBD2. Per germline, CDR1 SQVTM and CDR2 ANQGSEA. CDR3 length equals 13 residues. This CDR3 is CNASLAGVKTQYF. The CDR3 region has the DNA TGCAACGCTTCCCTAGCGGGGGTCAAGACCCAGTACTTC.

This clonotype was counted between two and nine times. The genes are TRBV9 and TRBJ2-2, with 12 bases lining up with TRBD2. The J segment lost 5 bases and the V segment lost 2 bases, leaving 4 bases of the junction unmatched. The CDR3 is made up of 16 amino acids. Germline values: CDR1 SGDLS, CDR2 YYNGEE. For the CDR3, the DNA is TGTGCCAGCAGCGTCCTAGCGGGGGGGCGGACCGGGGAGCTGTTTTTT. Translating gives CASSVLAGGRTGELFF.

As concerns this clonotype: One base away lies a much larger clone, so this may be a sequencing read error. The V gene is TRBV10-3, the J gene TRBJ1-4; 7 bases align to TRBD1. The length of the CDR3 is 13 residues. CDR1 ENHRY and CDR2 SYGVKD come from the germline V gene. The CDR3 DNA is TGTGCCATCAGAGACAGGGAGCCGGAAAAACTGTCTTTT. Its translation: CAIRDREPEKLSF.

This clonotype was recorded many times. The chain recombines TRBV7-8 with TRBJ2-7; 9 bases are shared with TRBD1. V was clipped by 0 bases and J by 3 bases; unmatched bases: 9. The length of the CDR3 is 17 residues. CDR1 and CDR2 from the germline V gene are SGHVS and FQNEAQ. The CDR3: CASSLAGTGNPIYEQYF. The CDR3 DNA reads as TGTGCCAGCAGCTTAGCCGGGACAGGGAACCCCATCTACGAGCAGTACTTC.

This clonotype was seen more than once but under ten times. This chain links TRBV7-3 with TRBJ2-3, with D possibly being TRBD2 (6 bases). CDR1 and CDR2 from the germline V gene are SGHTA and FQGTGA. V shed 4 bases and J shed 5 bases, with 10 bases lying between them. This CDR3 is built from 13 residues. The CDR3 DNA reads TGTGCCAGCAGCTCCGGGACTGGAGATACGCAGTATTTT. It encodes CASSSGTGDTQYF.

The chain joins TRBV20-1 to TRBJ2-4, with D maybe TRBD1 (6 bases). Germline V gene sequence: CDR1 DFQATT, CDR2 SNEGSKA (reference sequence). Trimming shortened V by 6 bases and J by 8 bases, and 17 bases separated the two germline ends. This CDR3 is built from 13 residues. The CDR3 nucleotides are TGCAGTGCCGGCGGACGTGGGGGCGACATTCAGTACTTC. Its protein is CSAGGRGGDIQYF.

This clonotype has only a few counts. The DNA for the CDR3 is TGTGCCAGTCCTCCGCGGGGGGGGGCATATGCAGATACGCAGTATTTT. It translates to CASPPRGGAYADTQYF. The rearrangement links TRBV28 to TRBJ2-3; 9 nucleotides match TRBD2. Trimming at V came to 9 bases and at J to 4 bases, leaving 14 bases not matched to a gene. The CDR3 is 16 residues long. Per the germline V gene, CDR1 is MDHEN and CDR2 is SYDVKM.

This clonotype was detected many times. V and J are TRBV29-1 and TRBJ2-5; D gene uncertain. This CDR3 contains 12 residues. In germline, CDR1 is SQVTM, CDR2 ANQGSEA. Trimming took 2 bases from V and 2 from J, leaving 6 bases between them. The CDR3 here is CSVETEQETQYF. The CDR3 DNA sequence: TGCAGCGTTGAAACGGAACAAGAGACCCAGTACTTC. Drawing the rest from reference TRBV29-1 and TRBJ2-5, the complete variable domain is SAVISQKPSRDICQRGTSLTIQCQVDSQVTMMFWYRQQPGQSLTLIATANQGSEATYESGFVIDKFPISRPNLTFSTLTVSNMSPEDSSIYLCSVETEQETQYFGPGTRLLVL.

This clonotype has only a few counts. V is TRBV7-3 and J is TRBJ1-1, with D perhaps TRBD1 (5 bases). The germline CDR1 and CDR2 sequences are SGHTA and FQGTGA. The CDR3 length is 14 residues. The V end lost 5 bases, the J end lost 8 bases, and 18 bases lay between the germline ends. In DNA form, the CDR3 reads TGTGCCAGCAGCCCCGGGGCAGGGCCGTGGGAAGCTTTCTTT. It translates to CASSPGAGPWEAFF.

Many counts were recorded for this clonotype. The V and J genes are TRBV6-1 and TRBJ1-5, with 10 bases lining up with TRBD1. Unmatched junction bases numbered 6, after V lost 8 bases and J lost 2 bases. Germline assignment: CDR1 MNHNS and CDR2 SASEGT. The CDR3 is made up of 15 amino acids. The CDR3 DNA follows: TGTGCCAGCTCGTTGGACAGGGGGGGCAATCAGCCCCAGCATTTT. Its protein product is CASSLDRGGNQPQHF.

At least ten counts were recorded for this clonotype. The chain is built from TRBV20-1 and TRBJ1-1; D ambiguous. V lost 6 bases and J lost 6, with 11 bases in between. This CDR3 contains 11 residues. Germline V CDR1 and CDR2: DFQATT, SNEGSKA (reference sequence). As DNA, the CDR3 is TGCAGTGCACGTATCGGCCCTGAAGCTTTCTTT. Protein: CSARIGPEAFF.

This clonotype came up many times. V is TRBV20-1 and J is TRBJ2-5, with 16 nucleotides matching TRBD2. CDR1 DFQATT and CDR2 SNEGSKA come from the germline V gene (reference sequence). The CDR3 has 17 amino acids. V lost 6 bases, J lost 2 bases, and 9 bases stayed unmatched. The CDR3 here is CSAAGTSGGAGQETQYF. CDR3 DNA sequence: TGCAGTGCGGCCGGGACTAGCGGGGGGGCGGGACAAGAGACCCAGTACTTC.

A few counts support this clonotype. V and J are TRBV7-2 and TRBJ2-7; possibly TRBD1 for D (7 bases). The CDR3 runs to 15 residues. Trimming left V 1 base short and J 2 bases short, with 12 bases between. Germline CDR1 reads SGHTA; CDR2 reads FQGNSA. The CDR3 DNA is TGTGCCAGCAGCTTAGGAACAGGGGAGGCCTACGAGCAGTACGTC. Translation: CASSLGTGEAYEQYV.

The chain uses TRBV4-1 and TRBJ2-1; 9 bases agree with TRBD2. The CDR3 length is 18 residues. Looked up from germline, CDR1 is MGHRA and CDR2 is YSYEKL. V shed 4 bases, J shed 7 bases, and the junction held 17 bases outside the gene matches. CDR3 in amino acids: CASSRIEVGGGAGNEQFF. CDR3 bases: TGCGCCAGCAGCCGGATCGAGGTTGGCGGGGGGGCCGGGAATGAGCAGTTCTTC.

A few counts support this clonotype. The chain couples TRBV7-9 to TRBJ2-7; D unresolved. V was pared by 0 bases and J by 1 base, with 7 bases between. CDR3 length equals 14 residues. The germline CDR1 and CDR2 sequences are SEHNR and FQNEAQ (reference sequence). The CDR3 is CASSLASKSYEQYV. The DNA for the CDR3 is TGTGCCAGCAGCTTAGCATCCAAGTCCTACGAGCAGTACGTC.

The sample holds many counts of this clonotype. V gene TRBV7-6 combines with J gene TRBJ2-7; TRBD2 matches at 7 bases. Germline CDR1 and CDR2: SGHVS and FNYEAQ. The CDR3 has 15 amino acids. V trimming: 4 bases; J trimming: 0 bases; junction bases outside the gene matches: 6. As DNA, the CDR3 is TGTGCCAGCAGCTCCCGTCTAGCGGACTCCTACGAGCAGTACTTC. As protein: CASSSRLADSYEQYF.

The CDR3 DNA reads as TGTGCCAGCAGTGAAGAGCAGGTATTGAATTCACCCCTCCACTTT. As protein: CASSEEQVLNSPLHF. The V call is TRBV2, the J call TRBJ1-6; D is uncertain. Deletions cut 1 base from V and 7 bases from J, with 11 bases between. The CDR3 contains 15 residues. Germline loops: CDR1 SNHLY, CDR2 FYNNEI.

V gene TRBV7-8 combines with J gene TRBJ2-1, with TRBD2 as a possible D gene (5 bases). Per germline, CDR1 SGHVS and CDR2 FQNEAQ. V shed 5 bases and J shed 2 bases, with 13 bases lying between them. This CDR3 region has 15 residues. CDR3 sequence (DNA): TGTGCCAGCAGCCAGAGGGAAGGCCCCTACAATGAGCAGTTCTTC. Its protein product is CASSQREGPYNEQFF.

This clonotype was counted only a few times. The chain has TRBV7-3 and TRBJ2-7; a possible D gene is TRBD1 (6 bases). This CDR3 is 14 amino acids long. Germline CDR1 SGHTA, CDR2 FQGTGA. V lost 4 bases and J 2 bases, leaving 12 bases between the germline ends. CDR3 amino acids: CASSSGTPPYEQYF. The DNA for the CDR3 is TGTGCCAGCAGCTCCGGGACACCTCCCTACGAGCAGTACTTC.

The chain has TRBV5-5 and TRBJ2-2, with 9 bases that match TRBD2. V gave up 0 bases and J gave up 1 base; unmatched junction bases: 1. Per germline, CDR1 SGHKS and CDR2 YYEKEE (reference sequence). CDR3 length: 16 residues. In DNA, the CDR3 is TGTGCCAGCAGCTTGGGAGCGGGGGGGAACACCGGGGAGCTGTTTTTT. This gives the protein CASSLGAGGNTGELFF. Based on the CDR3 plus reference TRBV5-5 and TRBJ2-2, the full variable domain is DAGVTQSPTHLIKTRGQQVTLRCSPISGHKSVSWYQQVLGQGPQFIFQYYEKEERGRGNFPDRFSARQFPNYSSELNVNALLLGDSALYLCASSLGAGGNTGELFFGEGSRLTVL.